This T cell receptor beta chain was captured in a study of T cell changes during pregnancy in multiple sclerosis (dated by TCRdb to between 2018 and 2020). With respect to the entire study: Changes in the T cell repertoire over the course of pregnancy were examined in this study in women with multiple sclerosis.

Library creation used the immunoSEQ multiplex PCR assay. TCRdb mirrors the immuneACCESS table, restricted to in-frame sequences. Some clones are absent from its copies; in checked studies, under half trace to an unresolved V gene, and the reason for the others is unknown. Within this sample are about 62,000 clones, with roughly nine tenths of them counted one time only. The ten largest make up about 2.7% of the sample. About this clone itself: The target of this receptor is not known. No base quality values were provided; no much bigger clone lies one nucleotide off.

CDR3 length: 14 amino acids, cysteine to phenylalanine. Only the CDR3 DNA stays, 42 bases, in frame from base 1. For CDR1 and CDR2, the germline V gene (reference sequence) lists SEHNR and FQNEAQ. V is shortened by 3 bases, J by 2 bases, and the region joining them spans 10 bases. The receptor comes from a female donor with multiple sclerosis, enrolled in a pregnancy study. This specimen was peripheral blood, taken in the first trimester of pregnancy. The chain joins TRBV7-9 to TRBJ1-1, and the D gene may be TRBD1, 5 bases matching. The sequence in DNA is TGTGCCAGCAGCTTCAAACAGGCAAACACTGAAGCTTTCTTT. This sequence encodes CASSFKQANTEAFF.